This TCR beta chain stems from a study of blood T cell repertoires in COVID-19. Across the study: Sample material is recorded as cDNA or gDNA derived from T cells, B-cell-depleted T cells, or PBMCs.

This clone was seen only once. Cohort 3 recovered donors had two negative PCRs, clearance, or symptom resolution. The data were produced by immunoSEQ multiplex PCR, yet TCRdb's version contains in-frame clones alone and is incomplete. The sample lists fewer than 200,000 clones, less than 90% occurring once. The receptor comes from a woman aged 50 to 60 who had recovered from COVID-19. The material sequenced was PBMCs or T cells enriched from blood (not recorded which).

The CDR3 sequence is CATLGGNYGYTF. In DNA, the CDR3 is TGTGCCACTTTAGGAGGGAACTATGGCTACACCTTC. The chain has TRBV21-1 and TRBJ1-2. TRBV21-1 represents a pseudogene. The CDR3 is made up of 12 amino acids.